Listed below are T cell receptor beta chains from one sample, sequenced in a study of CD8+CD57+ T cells in acquired aplastic anemia. TCRdb processed the reads anew with MiXCR; each CDR3 protein has one entry. Of just over 200,000 distinct CDR3 sequences listed, around three fifths are singletons. The sequencing input was sorted CD4+, CD8+, or CD8+CD57+ T cells (not recorded which) from PBMCs. Receptor source: a human donor with aplastic anemia. Each CDR3 is given without its conserved first and last residue.

>TRBJ1-4|TRBV7-2
ASSTGTGHEKLF
>TRBJ2-5|TRBV6-6
ASSPTSWKETQY
>TRBJ1-1|TRBV7-8
ASSPTLDRGTEAF
>TRBJ2-5|TRBV7-2
ASTPWDGREETQY
>TRBJ1-2|TRBV7-2
ASSALKAVGGYGYA
>TRBJ1-1|TRBV24-1
ATSDSMNTEAF
>TRBJ2-7|TRBV7-2
ASSLAGLDLPTEQY
>TRBJ1-5|TRBV7-2
ASSLKSHQPQH
>TRBJ2-3|TRBV7-2
ASSSELRDTQY
>TRBJ1-2|TRBV6-4
ASTRAGGSYGYT
>TRBJ2-7|TRBV20-1
SARVDSSISYEQY
>TRBJ2-1|TRBV6-2/TRBV6-3
ASSYLLDRQF
>TRBJ2-5|TRBV15
ATSALPGGPSIQVTQY
>TRBJ2-3|TRBV2
ASSEERGIYTQY
>TRBJ1-2|TRBV29-1
SVDQGGDGYT
>TRBJ1-6|TRBV9
ASSVLDSNSPLH
>TRBJ2-7|TRBV9
ASSVGAGAIEQY
>TRBJ1-5|TRBV20-1
SARGQGSQPQH
>NA|TRBV25-1
ASSVPGEETQY
>TRBJ2-2|TRBV24-1
ATSAQLDTGELF
>TRBJ2-5|TRBV7-8
ASSLMRGETQY
>TRBJ2-7|TRBV20-1
SARLSSGGKQY
>TRBJ2-7|TRBV10-3
AITVLAGTGEQY
>TRBJ2-3|TRBV24-1
ATSDPGAGGSVGTQY
>TRBJ1-6|TRBV10-3
ASSWSGDNSPLH
>TRBJ2-3|TRBV5-4
ASSRGPLPLDTQY
>TRBJ1-1|TRBV20-1
SASPQVLKAF
>TRBJ2-3|TRBV12-3/TRBV12-4
ASSRKPPWGTDTQY
>TRBJ2-2|TRBV7-6
ASSQMGISPGELF
>TRBJ2-7|TRBV12-3/TRBV12-4
ASSLAWRPYEQY
>TRBJ1-6|TRBV30
AWSGVSLVYNSPLH
>TRBJ1-1|TRBV10-1
ASRPRGTEAF
>TRBJ2-1|TRBV20-1
SARDLSGDYNEQF
>TRBJ2-7|TRBV15
ATSLRTSGLAREQY
>TRBJ2-1|TRBV25-1
ASSEQSPRNNEQF
>TRBJ2-2|TRBV7-2
ASSPAGGARVGELF
>TRBJ1-4|TRBV3-1
ASSQDGTLEKLF
>TRBJ1-3|TRBV7-2
ASSLGSLGNTIY
>TRBJ2-2|TRBV19
ASSKPGELF
>TRBJ1-2|TRBV7-8
ASSFRDRGSHGYT
>TRBJ2-1|TRBV10-1
ASSQTSLNEQF
>TRBJ2-7|TRBV10-3
AISESGGSTYEQY
>TRBJ2-5|TRBV10-3
ATGMQETQY
>TRBJ2-7|TRBV20-1
SARGGTSVYEQY
>TRBJ1-1|TRBV10-1
ASSDLGQLNTEAF
>TRBJ1-1|TRBV2
ASSEGTGDTEAF
>TRBJ2-7|TRBV24-1
ATSEVGIGPISFY
>TRBJ2-7|TRBV7-3
ASSSAGDVYEQY
>TRBJ1-5|TRBV10-2
ASRKQGRGNQPQH
>TRBJ2-7|TRBV5-8
ASSFNGGFLGRDYEQY
>TRBJ2-7|TRBV7-2
ASGGGGYEQY
>TRBJ2-5|TRBV2
ASGDSWMETQY
>TRBJ1-2|TRBV20-1
STRAPDGYT
>TRBJ2-5|TRBV10-1
ASSERAGGETQY
>TRBJ2-1|TRBV7-2
ASSLVSPSYNEQF